The rows below give T cell receptor delta chains drawn from one sample of a study of gammadelta T cells in human blood. TCRdb used CATT to re-call clones from the RT-PCR reads. Counted here are several hundred delta-chain clones, more than 55% occurring once; the ten biggest clones make up 15% to 20%. Sequencing was carried out using non-Vgamma9Vdelta2 gamma-delta T cells from cord blood. These TCRs come from a newborn. CDR3s include the opening cysteine and the closing phenylalanine or tryptophan. The D gene is left open where the match is weak. Size is omitted from some rows. Given values are once, few, many or a class for expanded clones.

CDR3 length | clone size | J gene | D gene | V gene | CDR3 DNA | CDR3 protein
16 | . | TRDJ1 | . | TRDV1 | TGTGCTCTTGGGGAACTAGAAACTCTCCATACCGATAAACTCATCTTT | CALGELETLHTDKLIF
19 | large | TRDJ3 | . | TRDV2 | TGTGCCTGTGACGCGACTGGCCACCCAAACTCCTGGGACACCCGACAGATGTTTTTC | CACDATGHPNSWDTRQMFF
16 | once | TRDJ1 | . | TRDV3 | TGTGCCCCGGTGGTCCTCCCCTCCTGGTACACCGATAAACTCATCTTT | CAPVVLPSWYTDKLIF
21 | medium-sized | TRDJ2 | . | TRDV1 | TGTGCTCTTGGGGATAGAAGGCCTTCCTACATTCTGGGGGAGACGACAGCACAACTCTTCTTT | CALGDRRPSYILGETTAQLFF
17 | . | TRDJ1 | TRDD3 | TRAV29/DV5 | TGTGCAGCAAGCGGGGTACTGGGGGATAGCCACACCGATAAACTCATCTTT | CAASGVLGDSHTDKLIF
17 | large | TRDJ1 | . | TRDV3 | TGTGCCTTTGAAGGGGCCCTGTCGAATTCGTACACCGATAAACTCATCTTT | CAFEGALSNSYTDKLIF
16 | . | TRDJ1 | . | TRDV3 | TGTGCCTTCCCTCTAGTCCCGGGGGGTACGACCGATGAACTCATCTTT | CAFPLVPGGTTDELIF
16 | large | TRDJ1 | . | TRAV36/DV7 | TGTGCTGTGAGTGATCGCCCGGGGGCCTACACCGATAAACTCATCTTT | CAVSDRPGAYTDKLIF
16 | . | TRDJ1 | TRDD3 | TRDV2 | TGTGCCTGGGACACCGCAGCCGACGCGGGGATAAATAAACTCATCTTT | CAWDTAADAGINKLIF
16 | large | TRDJ1 | TRDD3 | TRDV2 | TGTGCCTGTGACACCGTCGGGGGATACGCGGCCGATAAACTCATCTTT | CACDTVGGYAADKLIF
24 | large | TRDJ2 | TRDD3 | TRDV1 | TGTGCTCTTGGGGAGCTGAGGGCCTACGATGGGTACTGGGGGATACGTATCCTGACAGCACAACTCTTCTTT | CALGELRAYDGYWGIRILTAQLFF
23 | large | TRDJ2 | . | TRDV1 | TGTGCTCTTGTGGGGGTCTACTTCCGTAACCAAGGGGGGGTTGACCCTTTGACAGCACAACTCTTCTTT | CALVGVYFRNQGGVDPLTAQLFF
14 | large | TRDJ1 | . | TRDV3 | TGTGCCTTTATCGAGGCCCGCTACACCGATAAACTCATCTTT | CAFIEARYTDKLIF
21 | few | TRDJ1 | TRDD3 | TRDV1 | TGTGCTCTTGGGGAACACCCTATTACATTTCCACTGGGGGAATACACCGATAAACTCATCTTT | CALGEHPITFPLGEYTDKLIF
23 | hyperexpanded | TRDJ1 | TRDD3 | TRDV1 | TGTGCTCTTGGGGAACCTCCCCCTATTCCAGTTACTGGGGGAAAGGGGTACACCGATAAACTCATCTTT | CALGEPPPIPVTGGKGYTDKLIF
20 | . | TRDJ2 | TRDD3 | TRDV1 | TGTGCTCTGGGGGAAGGGTTCTCAAAACTGGGGGATACGGGGAAAGCACAACTCTTCTTT | CALGEGFSKLGDTGKAQLFF
22 | large | TRDJ1 | TRDD2 | TRDV1 | TGTGCTCTTGGGGACAGAACGCCTTCCTACGGTTCTGGGGCGCGGAGCACCGATAAACTCATCTTT | CALGDRTPSYGSGARSTDKLIF
29 | . | TRDJ1 | . | TRAV29/DV5 | . | CSVLLCSNSGYKEGFLPVLGDTGTDKLIF
15 | . | TRDJ1 | . | TRAV38-2/DV8 | TGTGCTTATAGGAGAAGGCCTTCAAGAACCGATAAACTCATCTTT | CAYRRRPSRTDKLIF
19 | . | TRDJ3 | TRDD3 | TRDV2 | TGTGCCTGTGACACGGTACTGGGGGACCGCTCCTGGGACACCCGACAGATGTTTTTC | CACDTVLGDRSWDTRQMFF
18 | hyperexpanded | TRDJ1 | TRDD3 | TRDV3 | TGTGCCTCCCTATCCTTGCCTGGGGGATCTGAGAGCGGCGATAAACTCATCTTT | CASLSLPGGSESGDKLIF
18 | . | TRDJ3 | TRDD3 | TRDV2 | TGTGCCTGTGACACCTGGGGGATAGGAACCTGGGACACCCGACAGATGTTTTTC | CACDTWGIGTWDTRQMFF
15 | large | TRDJ3 | . | TRDV1 | TGTGCTCTTGGACCTAAGTCCTGGGACACCCGACAGATGTTTTTC | CALGPKSWDTRQMFF
20 | large | TRDJ1 | TRDD3 | TRAV14/DV4 | TGTGCTCTGAGTGAGGCCGCGGGTAGGGGGGATACCTTGTACACCGATAAACTCATCTTT | CALSEAAGRGDTLYTDKLIF
20 | large | TRDJ2 | TRDD3 | TRDV1 | TGTGCTCTTGGGGAACTCTACTGGGGGTCCCAACTCGCTTTGACAGCACAACTCTTCTTT | CALGELYWGSQLALTAQLFF
21 | . | TRDJ2 | TRDD3 | TRDV2 | TGTGCCTGTGACACCGAATTAGGTGGGGGATGCGAAGGCTCTATGACAGCACAACTCTTCTTT | CACDTELGGGCEGSMTAQLFF
19 | large | TRDJ1 | . | TRDV1 | TGTGCTCTTGGGGAACTTCCCTTACTTGTGGGTGGATACACCGATAAACTCATCTTT | CALGELPLLVGGYTDKLIF
19 | large | TRDJ1 | . | TRDV1 | TGTGCTCTTGGGGGAACCGCCGCAAAGGGGATCAGCGGAACCGATAAACTCATCTTT | CALGGTAAKGISGTDKLIF
17 | . | TRDJ1 | . | TRDV2 | TGTGCCTGTGACCGAAAGGGTTCAGGGGGGTACACCGATAAACTCATCTTT | CACDRKGSGGYTDKLIF
16 | large | TRDJ1 | . | TRDV1 | TGTGCTCTTGGGCCGACCCCCCGGCCTTCGGCCGATAAACTCATCTTT | CALGPTPRPSADKLIF
21 | . | TRDJ1 | TRDD3 | TRDV1 | TGTGCTCTTGGGGTCCTAGCCTCTTCGTACTGGGGGACCCAGTACACCGATAAACTCATCTTT | CALGVLASSYWGTQYTDKLIF
21 | . | TRDJ3 | . | TRDV2 | TGTGCCTGTGACACCAGATACCCTAGCAATCAGTCCTCCTGGGACACCCGACAGATGTTTTTC | CACDTRYPSNQSSWDTRQMFF
15 | medium-sized | TRDJ1 | . | TRDV1 | TGTGCTCTTGGGAAGGGGCGTGATACGACCGATAAACTCATCTTT | CALGKGRDTTDKLIF
19 | large | TRDJ1 | TRDD3 | TRDV2 | TGTGCCTGTGTCGAGGAGAGGGATACGATCCCTTTTGACACCGATAAACTCATCTTT | CACVEERDTIPFDTDKLIF
17 | . | TRDJ3 | . | TRDV2 | TGTGCCTGTGACACCGCGGGACTCGCCTGGGACACCCGACAGATGTTTTTC | CACDTAGLAWDTRQMFF
17 | . | TRDJ3 | TRDD3 | TRDV3 | TGTGCCTCCACGTACTGGGGGATTACCTGGGACACCCGACAGATGTTTTTC | CASTYWGITWDTRQMFF
14 | . | TRDJ1 | . | TRDV2 | TGTGCCTGTGACGGGAGGGGTTACACCGATAAACTCATCTTT | CACDGRGYTDKLIF
19 | large | TRDJ3 | TRDD3 | TRAV29/DV5 | TGTGCAGCAAGCGTAAGGGGATACCTCTTCACCTGGGACACCCGACAGATGTTTTTC | CAASVRGYLFTWDTRQMFF
20 | large | TRDJ1 | TRDD3 | TRDV1 | TGTGCTCTTGGGGAATCTTCCCAAGGCACTGGGGGATACTGGACCGATAAACTCATCTTT | CALGESSQGTGGYWTDKLIF
16 | large | TRDJ1 | . | TRAV29/DV5 | TGTGCAGCAAGCGCGTCCTGGGGAGACTACACCGATAAACTCATCTTT | CAASASWGDYTDKLIF
21 | large | TRDJ1 | TRDD3 | TRDV1 | TGTGCTCTTGGGAGGCCTCCCCCGATTTACGGCTGGGGGCCTTACACCGATAAACTCATCTTT | CALGRPPPIYGWGPYTDKLIF
22 | large | TRDJ3 | TRDD3 | TRDV2 | TGTGCCTGTGACACTCTGCCTGGGGGATACGGGTCTAGCTCCTGGGACACCCGACAGATGTTTTTC | CACDTLPGGYGSSSWDTRQMFF
15 | medium-sized | TRDJ1 | . | TRDV1 | TGTGCTCTTGGGGGGCTACTGGTATACACCGATAAACTCATCTTT | CALGGLLVYTDKLIF
18 | large | TRDJ1 | TRDD3 | TRDV1 | TGTGCTCTTGGGGTCCTAGCCTCTTCGTACTGGGGGACCGATAAACTCATCTTT | CALGVLASSYWGTDKLIF
16 | large | TRDJ1 | TRDD3 | TRDV1 | TGTGCTCTTGGGGAAAAGAGACCTCCGGGGGATACGGCGCTCATCTTT | CALGEKRPPGDTALIF
16 | large | TRDJ1 | TRDD2 | TRDV3 | TGTGCCTTTAGGGGGGTGGATGTTCCTACGGCGAATAAACTCATCTTT | CAFRGVDVPTANKLIF